This T cell receptor beta chain derives from a study of neurological immune-mediated disorders. Comment on this clonotype: With a much larger clone just one base away, this may be a read error.

TCRdb re-derived calls from the 5' RACE reads in MiXCR, one entry per CDR3 protein. Counted here are tens of thousands of distinct CDR3 sequences, 4.2% occurring once; the ten biggest clones make up roughly 3.1%. The CDR3 runs 13 residues. Trimming shortened V by 4 bases and J by 4 bases, and 8 bases separated the two germline ends. J is TRBJ1-5 and V is TRBV12-3 or TRBV12-4; D is unclear. What was sequenced was PBMCs. The receptor was derived from a man in his fifties or sixties with multiple sclerosis. Here the CDR3 DNA reads TGTGCCAGCAGTTCTCAAGAAAATCAGCCCCAGCATTTT. It specifies CASSSQENQPQHF.